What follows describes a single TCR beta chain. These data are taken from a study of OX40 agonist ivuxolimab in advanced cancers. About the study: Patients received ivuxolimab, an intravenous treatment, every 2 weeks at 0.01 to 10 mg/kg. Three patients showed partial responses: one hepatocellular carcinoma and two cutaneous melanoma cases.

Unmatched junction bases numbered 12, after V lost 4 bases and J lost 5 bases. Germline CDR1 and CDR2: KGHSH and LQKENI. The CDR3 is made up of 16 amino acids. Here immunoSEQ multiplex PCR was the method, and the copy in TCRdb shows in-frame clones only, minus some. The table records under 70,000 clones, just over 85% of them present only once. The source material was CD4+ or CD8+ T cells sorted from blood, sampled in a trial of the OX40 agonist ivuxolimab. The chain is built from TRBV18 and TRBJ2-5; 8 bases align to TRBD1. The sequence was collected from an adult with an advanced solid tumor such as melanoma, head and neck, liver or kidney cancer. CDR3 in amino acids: CASSRDRTGLGETQYF. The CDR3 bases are TGTGCCAGCTCACGCGACAGGACAGGGCTTGGGGAGACCCAGTACTTC.